Below are 7 T cell receptor beta chains sequenced from a single sample in a study of T-cell memory formation after mild COVID-19. TCRdb passed the 5' RACE reads through MiXCR, listing each CDR3 protein once. The data show around 90,000 distinct CDR3 sequences, around 16% seen once. Material: PBMCs or a T cell subset sorted from them (not recorded which). These receptor sequences come from a man between 18 and 35 years old who had mild COVID-19 (a few samples of this study predate the infection). Cell type and time point are not known.

There are a few counts of this clonotype. The chain links TRBV21-1 to TRBJ2-7; the table's D call, TRBD1, has no DNA check behind it. TRBV21-1 is an annotated pseudogene. The CDR3 extends over 16 amino acids. Here the CDR3 reads CASPRATGRDAYEQYV. For the CDR3, the DNA is TGTGCCAGCCCTCGGGCGACAGGGAGGGATGCCTACGAGCAGTACGTC.

The chain carries TRBV6-2 or TRBV6-3 and TRBJ2-7; 8 bases are a match to TRBD1. The CDR3 runs 15 residues. V shed 5 bases and J 7 bases; nucleotides not matched to a gene: 13. Germline CDR1 MNHEY, CDR2 SVGEGT. The CDR3 region is CASSPIDRDRREQYV. The CDR3 DNA follows: TGTGCCAGCAGTCCCATAGACAGGGACAGGCGGGAGCAGTACGTC.

The V gene is TRBV12-3 or TRBV12-4, the J gene TRBJ1-2, with 8 bases lining up with TRBD1. V trimming: 6 bases; J trimming: 5 bases; junction bases outside the gene matches: 8. The CDR3 extends over 14 amino acids. The CDR3 DNA reads TGTGCCAGCAGCCCAGGGGGCGGGGGGTATGGCTACACCTTC. Translated, it gives CASSPGGGGYGYTF.

The V gene is TRBV7-8, the J gene TRBJ2-7; D possibly matches TRBD1 or TRBD2 (6 bases each). This CDR3 has 14 residues. The V end was cut by 5 bases, the J end by 7 bases, with 18 bases between. Germline lookup yields CDR1 SGHVS and CDR2 FQNEAQ. For the CDR3, the DNA is TGTGCCAGCAGCCTACAGGGAGGAATCGGGGAGCAGTACTTC. Its translation: CASSLQGGIGEQYF. The complete variable domain, with remaining parts taken from reference TRBV7-8 and TRBJ2-7, reads GAGVSQSPRYKVAKRGQDVALRCDPISGHVSLFWYQQALGQGPEFLTYFQNEAQLDKSGLPSDRFFAERPEGSVSTLKIQRTQQEDSAVYLCASSLQGGIGEQYFGPGTRLTVT.

This chain joins TRBV11-2 and TRBJ2-1; no clear D. The CDR3 covers 13 residues. Germline CDR1 and CDR2: SGHAT and FQNNGV. Trimming shortened V by 7 bases and J by 1 base, and 8 bases separated the two germline ends. The DNA for the CDR3 is TGTGCCAGCACCCTTGTATCCTACAATGAGCAGTTCTTC. It is translated as CASTLVSYNEQFF.

A few counts support this clonotype. The rearrangement joins TRBV19 to TRBJ1-2; 8 bases match TRBD1. CDR1 and CDR2 (germline): LNHDA, SQIVND (reference sequence). V was pared by 9 bases and J by 8 bases, with 11 bases of the junction left unmatched. The CDR3 length is 13 residues. The CDR3 nucleotides read TGTGCCAGCCTGGGACAGGAGTCACCGGGCTACACCTTC. Protein: CASLGQESPGYTF.

CDR3 bases: TGTGCCAGCAGTTCCCCCTACAAACATAGGGCCACTGAAGCTTTCTTT. Protein: CASSSPYKHRATEAFF. The V gene is TRBV6-5, the J gene TRBJ1-1; no reliable D call. V was cut by 4 bases and J by 4 bases, with 19 bases left in between. The CDR3 totals 16 residues. CDR1 is MNHEY and CDR2 is SVGAGI in the germline V gene.